This TCR beta chain appears in the sequencing data of a study of blood T cell repertoires in COVID-19. Study overall: In each case, the material was cDNA or gDNA derived from T cells, B-cell-depleted T cells, or PBMCs.

This clone was recorded at least ten times. The repertoire was sequenced with immunoSEQ multiplex PCR; TCRdb's copy has only in-frame clones and lacks some. The sample lists roughly 180,000 clones, roughly 80% occurring once. The material sequenced was peripheral blood. This sequence originates from a woman under 40 with acute or convalescent COVID-19.

The CDR3 sequence: CASSLSGGLQNTIYF. For the CDR3, the DNA is TGTGCCAGCAGTTTGAGCGGGGGTCTTCAAAACACCATATATTTT. The chain joins TRBV28 to TRBJ1-3; D may be TRBD1 (5 bases). The CDR3 runs 15 residues. Germline CDR1 is MDHEN and CDR2 is SYDVKM. The V end was cut by 3 bases, the J end by 6 bases, with 15 bases between. Combining the CDR3 with reference TRBV28 and TRBJ1-3 gives the whole variable domain DVKVTQSSRYLVKRTGEKVFLECVQDMDHENMFWYRQDPGLGLRLIYFSYDVKMKEKGDIPEGYSVSREKKERFSLILESASTNQTSMYLCASSLSGGLQNTIYFGEGSWLTVV.